This TCR delta chain was recorded in a study of gamma-delta T cells after stem cell transplantation. TCRdb re-called the RT-PCR reads using CATT. The repertoire holds 620 or so delta-chain clones, with 55% to 65% as singletons. A note on this clone: Other DNA sequences from this sample encode an identical CDR3 as well.

CDR3 length equals 18 residues. Trimming pared 1 base from V and 0 bases from J, leaving 12 bases between. Germline assignment: CDR1 GEAIGNYY and CDR2 EKD. This TCR came from a human donor. It is not recorded whose cells these are; they may come from a transplant donor. Sequenced input: gamma-delta T cells. This chain connects TRDV2 to TRDJ3, with D hard to call. This CDR3 is CACDTAGPSSWDTRQMFF. CDR3 DNA sequence: TGTGCCTGTGACACAGCGGGGCCTAGCTCCTGGGACACCCGACAGATGTTTTTC.